This T cell receptor beta chain is drawn from a study of cytomegalovirus exposure and HLA in healthy donors. Findings of the study overall: Sequencing probably produced one cluster of sequence variants that were highly shared. TRBV6-2, TRBV6-3 and some other V segments were excluded as indistinguishable.

With 8 bases removed from V and 3 bases from J, the gap between germline ends came to 14 bases. The CDR3 sequence is 13 residues long. Germline V gene data show CDR1 as SNHLY and CDR2 as FYNNEI. Worth noting for this clone: The target antigen is unknown.

Primers: 60 Vbeta forward and 13 Jbeta reverse. This table comes from immunoSEQ multiplex PCR, and its TCRdb copy is limited to in-frame clones, with some not included. The sample includes some 120,000 clones, 74% seen only once; the top ten take almost 6%. Sequencing was carried out using PBMCs. The gene calls are TRBV2 and TRBJ2-7; perhaps TRBD1 as D (6 bases). The TCR comes from a woman aged 45-59 years in good health and CMV-seropositive. CDR3 sequence: CASQRDKVYEQYF. The CDR3 DNA sequence: TGTGCCAGCCAAAGGGACAAAGTCTACGAGCAGTACTTC.